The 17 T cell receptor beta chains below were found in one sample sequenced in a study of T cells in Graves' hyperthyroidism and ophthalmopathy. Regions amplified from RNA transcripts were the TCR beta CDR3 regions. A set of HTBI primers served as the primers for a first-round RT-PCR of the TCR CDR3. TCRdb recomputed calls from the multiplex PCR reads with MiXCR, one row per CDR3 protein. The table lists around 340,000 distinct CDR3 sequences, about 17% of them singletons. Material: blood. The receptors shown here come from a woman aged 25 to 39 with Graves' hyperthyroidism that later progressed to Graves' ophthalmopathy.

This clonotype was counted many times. The CDR3 reads CASSSGPAYSGYTF. CDR3 bases: TGTGCCAGCAGCTCCGGCCCCGCCTACAGTGGCTACACCTTC. The gene calls are TRBV5-6 and TRBJ1-2, with D unresolved. With 3 bases removed from V and 7 bases from J, the gap between germline ends came to 16 bases. Germline V gene data show CDR1 as SGHDT and CDR2 as YYEEEE. The length of the CDR3 is 14 residues. The full variable domain, its missing parts supplied by reference TRBV5-6 and TRBJ1-2, is DAGVTQSPTHLIKTRGQQVTLRCSPKSGHDTVSWYQQALGQGPQFIFQYYEEEERQRGNFPDRFSGHQFPNYSSELNVNALLLGDSALYLCASSSGPAYSGYTFGSGTRLTVV.

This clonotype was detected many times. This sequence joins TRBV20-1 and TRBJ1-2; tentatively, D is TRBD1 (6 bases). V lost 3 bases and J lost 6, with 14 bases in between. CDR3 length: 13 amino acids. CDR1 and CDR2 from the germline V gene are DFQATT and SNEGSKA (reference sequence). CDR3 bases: TGCAGTGCTAGTTTACAGGGATGGAATGGCTACACCTTC. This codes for CSASLQGWNGYTF.

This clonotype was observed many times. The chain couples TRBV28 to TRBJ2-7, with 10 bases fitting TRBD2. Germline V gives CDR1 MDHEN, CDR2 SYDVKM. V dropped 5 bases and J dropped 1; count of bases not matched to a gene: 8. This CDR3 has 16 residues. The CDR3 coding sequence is TGTGCCAGCAGTCTCTACGGACTAGCGGCTTCCTACGAGCAGTACTTC. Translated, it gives CASSLYGLAASYEQYF.

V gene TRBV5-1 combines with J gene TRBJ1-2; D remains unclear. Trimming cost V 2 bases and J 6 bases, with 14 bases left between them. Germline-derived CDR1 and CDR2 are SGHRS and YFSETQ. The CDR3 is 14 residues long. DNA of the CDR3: TGCGCCAGCAGCTTCGAGGGTTGGGTCAATGGCTACACCTTC. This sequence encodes CASSFEGWVNGYTF.

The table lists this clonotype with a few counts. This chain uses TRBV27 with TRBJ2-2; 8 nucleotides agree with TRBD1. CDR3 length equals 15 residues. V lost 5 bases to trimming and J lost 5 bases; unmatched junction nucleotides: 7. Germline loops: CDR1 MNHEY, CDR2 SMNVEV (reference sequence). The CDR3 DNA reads TGTGCCAGCAGTCCGCAGGGGGCCGAAACCGGGGAGCTGTTTTTT. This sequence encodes CASSPQGAETGELFF.

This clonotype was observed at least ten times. Here the CDR3 DNA reads TGTGCCAGCCACTCGGGGAACACTGAAGCTTTCTTT. Its translation is CASHSGNTEAFF. The chain employs TRBV12-3 or TRBV12-4 and TRBJ1-1, with D unclear. The CDR3 contains 12 residues. Trimming took off 8 bases at V and 1 base at J, with 8 bases between the two ends.

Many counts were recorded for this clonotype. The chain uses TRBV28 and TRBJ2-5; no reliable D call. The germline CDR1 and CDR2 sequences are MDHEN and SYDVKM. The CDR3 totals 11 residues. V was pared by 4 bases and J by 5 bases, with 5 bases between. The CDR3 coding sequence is TGTGCCAGCAGTTATAGGGAGACCCAGTACTTC. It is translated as CASSYRETQYF.

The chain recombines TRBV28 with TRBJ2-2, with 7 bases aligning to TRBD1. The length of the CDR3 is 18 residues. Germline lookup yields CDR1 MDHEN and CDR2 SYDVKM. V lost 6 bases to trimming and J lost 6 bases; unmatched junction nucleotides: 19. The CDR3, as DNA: TGTGCCAGCAGATCCCTCCGGGACAGATCAACCCCGGCCGGGGAGCTGTTTTTT. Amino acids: CASRSLRDRSTPAGELFF.

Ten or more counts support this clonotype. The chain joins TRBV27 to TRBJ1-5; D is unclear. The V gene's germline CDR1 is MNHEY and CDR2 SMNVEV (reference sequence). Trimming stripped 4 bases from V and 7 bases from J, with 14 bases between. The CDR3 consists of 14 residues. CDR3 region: CASSYQSGEQPQHF. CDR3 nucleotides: TGTGCCAGCAGTTATCAATCAGGCGAACAGCCCCAGCATTTT.

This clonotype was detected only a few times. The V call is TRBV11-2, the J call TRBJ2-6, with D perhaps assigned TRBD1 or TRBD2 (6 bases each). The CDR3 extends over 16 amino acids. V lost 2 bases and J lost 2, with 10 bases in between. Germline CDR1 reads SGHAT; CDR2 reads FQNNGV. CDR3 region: CASSLFRGPGANVLTF. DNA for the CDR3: TGTGCCAGCAGCTTATTCCGGGGGCCTGGGGCCAACGTCCTGACTTTC.

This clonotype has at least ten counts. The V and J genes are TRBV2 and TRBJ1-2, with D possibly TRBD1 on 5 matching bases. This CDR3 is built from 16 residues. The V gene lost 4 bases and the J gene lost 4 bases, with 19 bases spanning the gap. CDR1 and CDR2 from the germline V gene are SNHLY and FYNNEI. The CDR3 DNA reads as TGTGCCAGCAGTGGGGACCCGACTCTTACCCCCTATGGCTACACCTTC. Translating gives CASSGDPTLTPYGYTF.

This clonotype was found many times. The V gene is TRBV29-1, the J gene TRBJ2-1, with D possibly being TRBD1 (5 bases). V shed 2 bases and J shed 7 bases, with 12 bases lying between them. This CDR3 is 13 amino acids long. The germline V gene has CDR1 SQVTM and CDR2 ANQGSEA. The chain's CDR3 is CSVETTVGNEQFF. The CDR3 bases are TGCAGCGTTGAAACGACAGTGGGGAATGAGCAGTTCTTC.

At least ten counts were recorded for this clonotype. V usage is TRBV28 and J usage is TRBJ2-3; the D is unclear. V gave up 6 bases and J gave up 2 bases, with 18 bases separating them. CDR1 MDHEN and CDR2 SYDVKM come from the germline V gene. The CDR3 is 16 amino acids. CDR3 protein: CASRGTAAGNTDTQYF. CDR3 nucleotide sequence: TGTGCCAGCAGGGGCACGGCAGCTGGAAACACAGATACGCAGTATTTT.

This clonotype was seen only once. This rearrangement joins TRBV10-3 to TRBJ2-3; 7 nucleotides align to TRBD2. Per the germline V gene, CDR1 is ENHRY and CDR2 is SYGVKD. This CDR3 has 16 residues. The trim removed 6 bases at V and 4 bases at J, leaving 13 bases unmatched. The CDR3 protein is CAISAGQGRAPDTQYF. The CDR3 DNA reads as TGTGCCATCAGCGCCGGACAAGGGAGGGCCCCAGATACGCAGTATTTT.

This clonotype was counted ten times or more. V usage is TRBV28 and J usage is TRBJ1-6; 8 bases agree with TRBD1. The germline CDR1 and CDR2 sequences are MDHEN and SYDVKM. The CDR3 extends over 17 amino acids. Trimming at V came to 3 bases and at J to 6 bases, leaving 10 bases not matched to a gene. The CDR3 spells CASSFAGGELSNSPLHF. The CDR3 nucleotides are TGTGCCAGCAGTTTTGCAGGGGGCGAGCTGTCTAATTCACCCCTCCACTTT.

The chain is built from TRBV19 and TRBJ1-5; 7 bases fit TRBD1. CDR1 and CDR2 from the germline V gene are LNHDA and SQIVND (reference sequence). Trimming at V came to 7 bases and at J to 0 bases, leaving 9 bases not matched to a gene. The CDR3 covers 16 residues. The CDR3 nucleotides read TGTGCCAGTATCGGACAGGTCCGGAATAGCAATCAGCCCCAGCATTTT. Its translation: CASIGQVRNSNQPQHF.

In DNA, the CDR3 is TGCGCCAGCAGCTGGGGACGGATGGGCACTGAAGCTTTCTTT. Protein product: CASSWGRMGTEAFF. The gene calls are TRBV5-1 and TRBJ1-1, with D maybe TRBD1 (5 bases). The germline V gene has CDR1 SGHRS and CDR2 YFSETQ. CDR3 length: 14 amino acids. V lost 3 bases and J lost 4, with 13 bases in between.